This T cell receptor (beta chain) was found in a study of cytomegalovirus exposure and HLA in healthy donors. CDR3 length equals 15 residues. Germline V gives CDR1 MNHNY, CDR2 SVGAGI (reference sequence). V gave up 2 bases and J gave up 0 bases, with 7 bases separating them. Only one count was recorded for this clone. The antigen remains unidentified. Findings of the study overall: Roughly uniform sequencing depth across donors was assumed, possibly incorrectly.

13 Jbeta primers and 60 Vbeta primers were used for the PCR. The data were produced by immunoSEQ multiplex PCR, yet TCRdb's version contains in-frame clones alone and is incomplete. The sample yields about 170,000 clones, approximately 80% seen once. Donors sampled were nominally healthy, though unrecorded immune exposures were likely. The sample taken for sequencing was PBMCs. This clonotype was sampled from a woman aged 45-65 years in good health and CMV-seropositive. This chain connects TRBV6-6 to TRBJ1-4; TRBD1 might be the D (6 bases). In DNA, the CDR3 is TGTGCCAGCAGTTACGGGGGCTCAACTAATGAAAAACTGTTTTTT. Its translation is CASSYGGSTNEKLFF.